What follows is one TCR beta chain and its context. As yet, its antigen is unknown. This sample was included in a study of CD8+CD57+ T cells in acquired aplastic anemia. Background on the study: The mean DNA yield obtained from sorted CD4+ and CD8+ cells came to 3 to 4 ug. Study observations and caveats: Patients and controls shared roughly 28 CD8+ CDR3 sequences, which appeared highly expressed in patients and within their immunodominant clones.

The sequenced patients had an expansion of CD8+CD57+ cells seen by flow cytometry. The diagnosis in all patients was severe acquired aplastic anemia. By the time of blood sampling, patients had still received no therapy. Both TCR beta VDJ combination and CDR3 sequence profiling were carried out. Genomic DNA was the template for this profiling. TCRdb called the reads again in MiXCR, with one record for every CDR3 protein. The sample records roughly 250,000 distinct CDR3 sequences, roughly 82% being singletons. Germline V gene data show CDR1 as SGHNT and CDR2 as YENEEA. The V end lost 5 bases, the J end lost 5 bases, and 13 bases lay between the germline ends. The CDR3 is 13 residues long.

This clonotype was sampled from a human donor with aplastic anemia. The sample taken for sequencing was sorted CD4+, CD8+, or CD8+CD57+ T cells (not recorded which) from PBMCs. The chain combines TRBV11-3 with TRBJ2-7; D might be TRBD1 (5 bases). CDR3 sequence: CASSTLGQDEQYF. The CDR3 nucleotides read TGTGCCAGCAGCACCTTGGGGCAAGACGAGCAGTACTTC.